The next 20 T cell receptor beta chains were all read from a single sample in a study of cytomegalovirus exposure and HLA in healthy donors. Data came from immunoSEQ multiplex PCR; TCRdb stores just in-frame clones and leaves some out. Among 150,000 to 250,000 clones listed, about 81% were seen once. The specimen sequenced was PBMCs. The receptors originated from a woman aged 25 to 39 in good health and CMV-seronegative.

The chain recombines TRBV9 with TRBJ2-1; 9 bases are shared with TRBD2. CDR1 is SGDLS, CDR2 YYNGEE, per germline. CDR3 length: 16 amino acids. With 2 bases clipped from V and 8 bases from J, the junction kept 11 bases outside the gene matches. CDR3 nucleotides: TGTGCCAGCAGCGTCCCCCTTAGCGGGAGTTGGGATGAGCAGTTCTTC. The encoded protein is CASSVPLSGSWDEQFF.

This clone was found once. The rearrangement links TRBV30 to TRBJ1-2; D may be TRBD1 (6 bases). Germline CDR1 is GTSNPN and CDR2 is SVGIG (reference sequence). V shed 0 bases and J shed 5 bases, with 13 bases lying between them. The CDR3 length is 14 residues. CDR3 amino acids: CAWSVGTPIYGYTF. The CDR3 DNA reads TGTGCCTGGAGTGTGGGGACACCGATATATGGCTACACCTTC.

The chain combines TRBV6-6 with TRBJ1-2, with D tentatively TRBD1 (6 bases). The CDR3 totals 13 residues. Germline V gives CDR1 MNHNY, CDR2 SVGAGI (reference sequence). Trimming shortened V by 8 bases and J by 2 bases, and 12 bases separated the two germline ends. CDR3: CASGIRGNYGYTF. DNA of the CDR3: TGTGCCAGCGGCATAAGGGGGAACTATGGCTACACCTTC.

The chain links TRBV11-2 to TRBJ2-2, with D possibly being TRBD1 (7 bases). CDR3 length: 16 amino acids. Trimming stripped 3 bases from V and 0 bases from J, with 11 bases between. Germline V gives CDR1 SGHAT, CDR2 FQNNGV. This CDR3 is CASSFRGVTNTGELFF. The CDR3 bases are TGTGCCAGCAGCTTCAGGGGGGTGACGAACACCGGGGAGCTGTTTTTT.

This clone was seen more than once but under ten times. The chain links TRBV7-3 to TRBJ1-6; D might be TRBD1 (5 bases). There are 16 residues in the CDR3. Germline-derived CDR1 and CDR2 are SGHTA and FQGTGA. The V end lost 5 bases, the J end lost 3 bases, and 14 bases lay between the germline ends. In nucleotides, the CDR3 is TGTGCCAGCAGCGTCGTCGGACACGGCTATAATTCACCCCTCCACTTT. Protein: CASSVVGHGYNSPLHF.

This clone turned up a few times. The chain couples TRBV19 to TRBJ1-2, with D unclear. Deletions cut 6 bases from V and 4 bases from J, with 15 bases between. Germline values: CDR1 LNHDA, CDR2 SQIVND (reference sequence). CDR3 length: 14 amino acids. The CDR3 DNA follows: TGTGCCAGTAGAATCCGACGGAGTCTCTATGGCTACACCTTC. Amino acid sequence: CASRIRRSLYGYTF.

The rearrangement joins TRBV2 to TRBJ2-7, with D maybe TRBD1 (6 bases). Trimming pared 5 bases from V and 2 bases from J, leaving 13 bases between. CDR1 is SNHLY and CDR2 is FYNNEI in the germline V gene. The CDR3 has 14 amino acids. The CDR3 sequence: CASSSQTGPYEQYF. The CDR3 nucleotides read TGTGCCAGCAGTTCTCAGACAGGCCCCTACGAGCAGTACTTC.

The chain has TRBV29-1 and TRBJ2-2; 7 nucleotides agree with TRBD2. Germline V CDR1 and CDR2: SQVTM, ANQGSEA. Trimming at V came to 6 bases and at J to 4 bases, leaving 11 bases not matched to a gene. The CDR3 runs to 15 residues. CDR3 residues: CSVKGGEAVTGELFF. CDR3 nucleotide sequence: TGCAGCGTCAAGGGAGGGGAGGCGGTCACCGGGGAGCTGTTTTTT.

The chain employs TRBV23-1 and TRBJ2-7, with 8 positions matching TRBD1. TRBV23-1 counts as an open reading frame of uncertain function. After removal of 4 bases from V and 12 bases from J, the junction contained 17 bases not matched to a gene. This CDR3 contains 15 residues. The CDR3 coding sequence is TGCGCCAGCAGTCCACTACCGGGACAGGCTCGACAAGCGTACTTC. This codes for CASSPLPGQARQAYF.

The chain combines TRBV30 with TRBJ2-7; 9 bases map to TRBD1. The germline gives CDR1 GTSNPN, CDR2 SVGIG (reference sequence). The CDR3 loop spans 17 amino acids. V dropped 0 bases and J dropped 1; count of bases not matched to a gene: 10. The DNA for the CDR3 is TGTGCCTGGAGTGTAACCGGCGGGGGACAGGGATCCTACGAGCAGTACTTC. It codes for CAWSVTGGGQGSYEQYF.

DNA of the CDR3: TGTGCCAGCAGCAACCGGGACAGTAAGGATGGCTACACCTTC. Translating gives CASSNRDSKDGYTF. V gene TRBV11-1 combines with J gene TRBJ1-2, with 7 positions matching TRBD1. V lost 5 bases and J lost 6; bases outside the gene matches: 9. The CDR3 has 14 residues. Germline CDR1 and CDR2: SGHAT and FQDESV (reference sequence).

This rearrangement joins TRBV19 to TRBJ1-2; TRBD1 aligns across 7 bases. CDR3 length equals 13 residues. The germline V gene encodes CDR1 LNHDA and CDR2 SQIVND (reference sequence). V lost 5 bases to trimming and J lost 10 bases; unmatched junction nucleotides: 10. The DNA of the CDR3 is TGTGCCAGTAGTCCTGGACAGGTGGAATCCTACACCTTC. It codes for CASSPGQVESYTF.

The V gene is TRBV29-1, the J gene TRBJ2-2; 10 bases are shared with TRBD2. The CDR3 totals 18 residues. V lost 4 bases and J lost 8; bases outside the gene matches: 19. Germline V gene lookup returns CDR1 SQVTM and CDR2 ANQGSEA. This chain's CDR3 is CSVGSNWASGSLAGELFF. The CDR3 DNA reads as TGCAGCGTTGGCTCTAATTGGGCTAGCGGGAGTTTAGCGGGGGAGCTGTTTTTT.

This clone was found a few times. The chain links TRBV2 to TRBJ2-7; D is perhaps TRBD2 (6 bases). The CDR3 is made up of 14 amino acids. Trimming stripped 2 bases from V and 2 bases from J, with 10 bases between. Germline V gives CDR1 SNHLY, CDR2 FYNNEI. CDR3 nucleotide sequence: TGTGCCAGCAGTGAACTGCGGGGAACCTACGAGCAGTACTTC. It yields the protein CASSELRGTYEQYF.

This rearrangement joins TRBV7-9 to TRBJ1-6, with D perhaps matching TRBD1 (5 bases). Germline values: CDR1 SEHNR, CDR2 FQNEAQ (reference sequence). The CDR3 has 15 residues. Trimming removed 5 bases from V and 8 bases from J, with 16 bases in between. CDR3: CASSSREGRYSPLHF. The CDR3 nucleotides are TGTGCCAGCAGCAGTCGAGAGGGGAGGTATTCACCCCTCCACTTT.

This chain uses TRBV6-6 with TRBJ1-2, with TRBD1 matching 9 bases. Trimming took 11 bases from V and 5 from J; bases not matched to a gene: 9. The CDR3 totals 13 residues. The germline V gene has CDR1 MNHNY and CDR2 SVGAGI (reference sequence). The CDR3 bases are TGTGCCGCGGCGGGGACAGGGCAATATGGCTACACCTTC. Protein product: CAAAGTGQYGYTF.

This clone has just one count. The gene calls are TRBV27 and TRBJ1-2; TRBD1 agrees at 9 bases. Germline V gene sequence: CDR1 MNHEY, CDR2 SMNVEV (reference sequence). The V segment lost 10 bases and the J segment 4 bases; nucleotides outside the gene matches: 13. The CDR3 is 15 residues long. The CDR3 nucleotides read TGTGCCACCTACCCCTCGGGACAGGGAAGCTATGGCTACACCTTC. It encodes CATYPSGQGSYGYTF.

The CDR3 spells CATSREGGSFGYTF. CDR3 DNA sequence: TGTGCCACCAGCAGAGAGGGAGGGTCGTTTGGCTACACCTTC. The V gene is TRBV15, the J gene TRBJ1-2; D uncertain. The V and J ends lost 0 bases and 7 bases respectively, with 12 bases between them. The CDR3 is made up of 14 amino acids. CDR1 and CDR2 (germline): LNHNV, YYDKDF (reference sequence).

V usage is TRBV9 and J usage is TRBJ2-1; 12 nucleotides agree with TRBD1. The CDR3 loop spans 15 amino acids. Germline assignment: CDR1 SGDLS and CDR2 YYNGEE. The ends lost 0 bases at V and 8 bases at J; junction bases unmatched: 3. The CDR3 is CASSVEGQGAYEQFF. Here the CDR3 DNA reads TGTGCCAGCAGCGTAGAGGGACAGGGGGCTTATGAGCAGTTCTTC.

The gene calls are TRBV13 and TRBJ1-1; 10 nucleotides align to TRBD1. The CDR3 runs to 14 residues. The V and J ends lost 5 bases and 10 bases, in that order; junction bases with no gene match: 10. Germline V lookup: CDR1 PRHDT, CDR2 FYEKMQ (reference sequence). The CDR3 DNA is TGTGCCAGCAGCCGCCGGGACAGGGGAGAATTAGCTTTCTTT. Protein sequence: CASSRRDRGELAFF.